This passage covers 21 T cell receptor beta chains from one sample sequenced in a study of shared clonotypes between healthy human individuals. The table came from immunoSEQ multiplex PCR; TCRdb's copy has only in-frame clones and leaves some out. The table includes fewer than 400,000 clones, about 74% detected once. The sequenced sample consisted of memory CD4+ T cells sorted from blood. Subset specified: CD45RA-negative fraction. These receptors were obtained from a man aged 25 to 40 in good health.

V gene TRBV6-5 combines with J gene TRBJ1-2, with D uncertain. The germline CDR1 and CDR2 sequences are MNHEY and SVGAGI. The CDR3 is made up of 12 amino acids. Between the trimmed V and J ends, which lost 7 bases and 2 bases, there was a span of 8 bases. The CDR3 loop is CASTAPNYGYTF. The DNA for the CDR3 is TGTGCCAGCACAGCTCCGAACTATGGCTACACCTTC.

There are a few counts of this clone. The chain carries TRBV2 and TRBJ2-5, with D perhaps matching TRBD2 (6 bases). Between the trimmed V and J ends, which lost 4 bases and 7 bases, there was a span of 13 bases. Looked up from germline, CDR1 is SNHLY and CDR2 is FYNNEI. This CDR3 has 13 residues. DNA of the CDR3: TGTGCCAGCAGTGCAGGACTAATGGGGACCCAGTACTTC. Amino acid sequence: CASSAGLMGTQYF.

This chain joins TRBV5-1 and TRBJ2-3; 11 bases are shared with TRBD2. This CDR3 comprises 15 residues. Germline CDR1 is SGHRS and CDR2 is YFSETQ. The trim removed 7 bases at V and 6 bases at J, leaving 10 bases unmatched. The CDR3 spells CASLAGGPGGDTQYF. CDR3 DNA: TGCGCCAGCTTAGCGGGAGGGCCCGGCGGGGATACGCAGTATTTT.

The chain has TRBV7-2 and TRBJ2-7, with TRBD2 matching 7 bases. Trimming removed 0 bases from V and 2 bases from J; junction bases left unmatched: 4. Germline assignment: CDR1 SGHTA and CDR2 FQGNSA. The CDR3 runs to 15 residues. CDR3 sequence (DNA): TGTGCCAGCAGCTTAGCCACTAGCGCTGCCTACGAGCAGTACTTC. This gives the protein CASSLATSAAYEQYF.

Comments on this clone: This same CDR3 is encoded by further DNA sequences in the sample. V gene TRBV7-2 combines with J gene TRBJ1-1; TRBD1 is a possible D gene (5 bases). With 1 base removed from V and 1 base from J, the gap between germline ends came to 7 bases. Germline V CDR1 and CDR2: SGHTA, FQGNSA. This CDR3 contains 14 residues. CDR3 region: CASSLDRRNTEAFF. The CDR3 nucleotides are TGTGCCAGCAGCTTAGACAGGCGGAACACTGAAGCTTTCTTT.

CDR3 in amino acids: CASSPRLAGRNEQFF. The CDR3 DNA is TGTGCCAGCTCACCTCGACTAGCGGGCCGCAATGAGCAGTTCTTC. The chain is built from TRBV18 and TRBJ2-1; 10 bases align to TRBD2. J gave up 6 bases and V 3 bases, and 5 bases lay outside the gene matches. Looked up from germline, CDR1 is KGHSH and CDR2 is LQKENI. The CDR3 runs to 15 residues.

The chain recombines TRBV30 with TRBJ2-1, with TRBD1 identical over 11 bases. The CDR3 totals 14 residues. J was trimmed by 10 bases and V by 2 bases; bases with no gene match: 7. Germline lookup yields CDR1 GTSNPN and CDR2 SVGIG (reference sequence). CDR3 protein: CAWSSGQGAFEQFF. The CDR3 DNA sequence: TGTGCCTGGAGTTCTGGACAGGGGGCTTTCGAGCAGTTCTTC.

The CDR3 spells CASSLYGTSYEQYF. Here the CDR3 DNA reads TGTGCCAGCAGCCTATACGGAACCTCCTACGAGCAGTACTTC. The V call is TRBV14, the J call TRBJ2-7, with no clear D. There are 14 residues in the CDR3. V lost 4 bases, J lost 0 bases, and 10 bases lay in between. Germline assignment: CDR1 SGHDN and CDR2 FVKESK.

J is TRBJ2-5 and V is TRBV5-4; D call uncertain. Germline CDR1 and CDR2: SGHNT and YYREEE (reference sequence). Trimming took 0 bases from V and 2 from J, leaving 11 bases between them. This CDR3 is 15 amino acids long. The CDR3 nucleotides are TGTGCCAGCAGCTTGGGCCTAGATCCGCAAGAGACCCAGTACTTC. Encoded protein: CASSLGLDPQETQYF.

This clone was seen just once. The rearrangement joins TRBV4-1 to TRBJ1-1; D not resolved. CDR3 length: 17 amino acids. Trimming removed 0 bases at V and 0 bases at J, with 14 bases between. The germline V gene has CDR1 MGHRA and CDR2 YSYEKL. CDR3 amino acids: CASSQDRGKSVNTEAFF. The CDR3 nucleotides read TGCGCCAGCAGCCAAGATAGAGGGAAGTCAGTGAACACTGAAGCTTTCTTT.

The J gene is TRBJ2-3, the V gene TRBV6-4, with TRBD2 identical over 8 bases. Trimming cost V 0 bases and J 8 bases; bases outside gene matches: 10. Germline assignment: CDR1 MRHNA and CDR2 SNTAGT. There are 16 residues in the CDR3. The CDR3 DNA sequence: TGTGCCAGCAGTGACTCGGGGGCGGGAGGCATCGGTACGCAGTATTTT. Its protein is CASSDSGAGGIGTQYF.

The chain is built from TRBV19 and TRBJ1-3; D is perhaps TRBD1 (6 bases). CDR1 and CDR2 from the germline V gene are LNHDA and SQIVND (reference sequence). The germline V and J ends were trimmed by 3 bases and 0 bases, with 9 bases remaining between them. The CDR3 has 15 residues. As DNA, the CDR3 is TGTGCCAGTAGTATGGACAGCGACTCTGGAAACACCATATATTTT. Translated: CASSMDSDSGNTIYF.

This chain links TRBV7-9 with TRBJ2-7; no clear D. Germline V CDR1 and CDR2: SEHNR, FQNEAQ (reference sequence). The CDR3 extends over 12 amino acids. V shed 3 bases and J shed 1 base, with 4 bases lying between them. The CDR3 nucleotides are TGTGCCAGCAGCTTCTCGTCCTACGAGCAGTACTTC. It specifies CASSFSSYEQYF.

This CDR3 reads CAISERTGDGYTF. In DNA form, the CDR3 reads TGTGCCATCAGTGAAAGGACAGGGGACGGCTACACCTTC. V usage is TRBV10-3 and J usage is TRBJ1-2; 9 nucleotides line up with TRBD1. V was clipped by 3 bases and J by 8 bases; unmatched bases: 4. The CDR3 is made up of 13 amino acids. The germline gives CDR1 ENHRY, CDR2 SYGVKD.

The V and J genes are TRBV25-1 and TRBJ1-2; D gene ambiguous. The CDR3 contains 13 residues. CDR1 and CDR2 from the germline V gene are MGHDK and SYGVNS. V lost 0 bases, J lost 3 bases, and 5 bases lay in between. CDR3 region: CASSEYGYYGYTF. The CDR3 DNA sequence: TGTGCCAGCAGTGAATACGGATACTATGGCTACACCTTC.

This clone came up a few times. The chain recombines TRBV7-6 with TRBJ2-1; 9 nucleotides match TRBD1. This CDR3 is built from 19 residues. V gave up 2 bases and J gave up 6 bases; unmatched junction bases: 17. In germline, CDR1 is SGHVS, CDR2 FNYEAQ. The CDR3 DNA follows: TGTGCCAGCAGCTTAAGTGTATCAGGGACAGGGTACTTCGGCAATGAGCAGTTCTTC. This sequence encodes CASSLSVSGTGYFGNEQFF.

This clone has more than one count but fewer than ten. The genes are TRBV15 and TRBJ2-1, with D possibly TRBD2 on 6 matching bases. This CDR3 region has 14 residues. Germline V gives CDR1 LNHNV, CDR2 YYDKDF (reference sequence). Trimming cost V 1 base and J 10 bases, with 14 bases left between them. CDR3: CATSRAGGRMEQFF. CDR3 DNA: TGTGCCACCAGCAGAGCCGGGGGAAGAATGGAGCAGTTCTTC.

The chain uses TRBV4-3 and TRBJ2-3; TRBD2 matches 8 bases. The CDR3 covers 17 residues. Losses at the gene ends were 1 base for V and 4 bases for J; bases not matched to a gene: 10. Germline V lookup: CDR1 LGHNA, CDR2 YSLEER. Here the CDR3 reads CASSQVWASGSPDTQYF. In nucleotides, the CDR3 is TGCGCCAGCAGCCAAGTGTGGGCCAGCGGGAGTCCAGATACGCAGTATTTT.

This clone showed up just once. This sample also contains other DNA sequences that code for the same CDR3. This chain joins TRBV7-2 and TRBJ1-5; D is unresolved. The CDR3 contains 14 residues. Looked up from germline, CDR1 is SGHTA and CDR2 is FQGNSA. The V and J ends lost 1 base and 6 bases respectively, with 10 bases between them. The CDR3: CASSLGGFGQPQHF. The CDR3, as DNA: TGTGCCAGCAGCTTAGGGGGATTCGGTCAGCCCCAGCATTTT.

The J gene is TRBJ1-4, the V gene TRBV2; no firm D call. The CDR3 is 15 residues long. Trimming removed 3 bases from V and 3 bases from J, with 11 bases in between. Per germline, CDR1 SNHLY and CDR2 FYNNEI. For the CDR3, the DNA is TGTGCCAGCAGTGAGAAGGGCCTGCCTAATGAAAAACTGTTTTTT. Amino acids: CASSEKGLPNEKLFF. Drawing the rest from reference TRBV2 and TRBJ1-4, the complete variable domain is EPEVTQTPSHQVTQMGQEVILRCVPISNHLYFYWYRQILGQKVEFLVSFYNNEISEKSEIFDDQFSVERPDGSNFTLKIRSTKLEDSAMYFCASSEKGLPNEKLFFGSGTQLSVL.

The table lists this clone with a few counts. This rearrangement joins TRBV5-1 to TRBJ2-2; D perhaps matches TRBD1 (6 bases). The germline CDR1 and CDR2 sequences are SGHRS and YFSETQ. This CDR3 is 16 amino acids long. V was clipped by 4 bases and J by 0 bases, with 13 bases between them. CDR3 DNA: TGCGCCAGCAGCCCCCACCGGGACACGAACACCGGGGAGCTGTTTTTT. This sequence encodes CASSPHRDTNTGELFF.